This record covers a single TCR beta chain. The sample originates from a study of blood T cell repertoires in COVID-19. Assay: immunoSEQ multiplex PCR; the TCRdb copy retains only in-frame clones and omits some. The table lists just under 90,000 clones, 90% of them singletons, with under 2% in the top ten. Per germline, CDR1 LGHNT and CDR2 FRNRAP. Unmatched junction bases numbered 9, after V lost 5 bases and J lost 6 bases. This CDR3 contains 15 residues. The sequence came from a man in his sixties with acute or convalescent COVID-19. This chain links TRBV12-5 with TRBJ2-7; 11 nucleotides agree with TRBD1. The sequenced material came from peripheral blood. The CDR3 sequence is CASGTGQGAIGEQYF. As DNA, the CDR3 is TGTGCTAGTGGTACCGGACAGGGGGCAATCGGCGAGCAGTACTTC.